This entry features one T cell receptor (beta chain) sequence. As processed by the authors: Estimation of nucleated cell counts relied on the amplification of reference gene primers. Generated by immunoSEQ multiplex PCR, the TCRdb table keeps only in-frame clones and is missing some. That table supplies the V and J calls and clone size; D and trimming were determined from the DNA. The table records 200,000 to 300,000 clones, more than 75% of them present only once. This sample was included in a study of blood T cell repertoires in COVID-19. The overall study: From the United States, Italy and Spain came samples of acute and convalescent COVID-19.

The TCR originated in a woman aged 45 to 65 with acute or convalescent COVID-19. Source material: peripheral blood.

The CDR3 nucleotides read TGCGCCAGCAGCTTCAACACGAACACCGGGGAGCTGTTTTTT. It codes for CASSFNTNTGELFF. This rearrangement joins TRBV5-1 to TRBJ2-2; D ambiguous. Looked up from germline, CDR1 is SGHRS and CDR2 is YFSETQ. The V end was cut by 2 bases, the J end by 0 bases, with 5 bases between. This CDR3 is built from 14 residues.